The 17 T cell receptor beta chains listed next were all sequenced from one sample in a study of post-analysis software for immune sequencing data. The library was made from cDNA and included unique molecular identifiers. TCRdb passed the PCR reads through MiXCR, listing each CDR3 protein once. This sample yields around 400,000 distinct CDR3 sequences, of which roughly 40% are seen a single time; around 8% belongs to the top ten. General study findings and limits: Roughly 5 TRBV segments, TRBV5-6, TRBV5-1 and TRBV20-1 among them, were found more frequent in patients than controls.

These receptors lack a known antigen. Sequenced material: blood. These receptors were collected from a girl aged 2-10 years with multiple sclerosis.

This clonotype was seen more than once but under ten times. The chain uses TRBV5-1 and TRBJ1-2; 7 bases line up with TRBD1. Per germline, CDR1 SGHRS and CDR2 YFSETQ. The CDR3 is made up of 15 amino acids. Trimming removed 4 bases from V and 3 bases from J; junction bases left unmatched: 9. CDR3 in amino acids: CASSLRSGTDYGYTF. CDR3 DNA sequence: TGCGCCAGCAGCCTGCGATCCGGGACAGACTATGGCTACACCTTC.

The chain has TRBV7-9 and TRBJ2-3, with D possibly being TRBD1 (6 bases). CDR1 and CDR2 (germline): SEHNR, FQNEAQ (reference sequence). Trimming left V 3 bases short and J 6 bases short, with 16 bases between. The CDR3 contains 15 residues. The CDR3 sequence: CASSLGIAGDDTQYF. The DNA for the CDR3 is TGTGCCAGCAGCTTGGGAATTGCAGGGGACGATACGCAGTATTTT. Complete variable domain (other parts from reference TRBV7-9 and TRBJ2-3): DTGVSQNPRHKITKRGQNVTFRCDPISEHNRLYWYRQTLGQGPEFLTYFQNEAQLEKSRLLSDRFSAERPKGSFSTLEIQRTEQGDSAMYLCASSLGIAGDDTQYFGPGTRLTVL.

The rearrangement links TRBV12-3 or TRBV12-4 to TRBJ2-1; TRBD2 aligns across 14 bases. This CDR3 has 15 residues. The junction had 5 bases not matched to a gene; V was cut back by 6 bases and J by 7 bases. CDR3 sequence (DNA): TGTGCCAGCAGGGGACTAGCGGGAGTATTTAATGAGCAGTTCTTC. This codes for CASRGLAGVFNEQFF.

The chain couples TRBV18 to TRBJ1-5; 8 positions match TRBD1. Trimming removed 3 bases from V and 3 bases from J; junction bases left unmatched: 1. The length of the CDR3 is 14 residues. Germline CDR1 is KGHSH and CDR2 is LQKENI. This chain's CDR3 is CASSPTGDNQPQHF. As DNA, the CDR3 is TGTGCCAGCTCACCGACAGGGGACAATCAGCCCCAGCATTTT.

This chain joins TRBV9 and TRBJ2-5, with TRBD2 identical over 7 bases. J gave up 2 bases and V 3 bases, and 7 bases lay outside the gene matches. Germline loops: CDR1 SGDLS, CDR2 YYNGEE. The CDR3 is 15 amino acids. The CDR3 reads CASSGNAGDQETQYF. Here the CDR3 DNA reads TGTGCCAGCAGCGGTAATGCGGGAGATCAAGAGACCCAGTACTTC.

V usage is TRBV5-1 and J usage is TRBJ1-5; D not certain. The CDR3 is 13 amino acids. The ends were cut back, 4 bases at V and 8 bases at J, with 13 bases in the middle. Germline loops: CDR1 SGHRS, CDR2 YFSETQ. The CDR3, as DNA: TGCGCCAGCAGCGAAGGGTCAACGGAGCCCCAGCATTTT. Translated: CASSEGSTEPQHF.

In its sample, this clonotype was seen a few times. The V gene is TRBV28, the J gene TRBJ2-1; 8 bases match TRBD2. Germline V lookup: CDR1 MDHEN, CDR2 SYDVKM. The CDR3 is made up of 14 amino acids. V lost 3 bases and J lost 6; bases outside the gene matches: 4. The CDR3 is CASSFYREGNEQFF. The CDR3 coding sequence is TGTGCCAGCAGTTTCTACCGGGAGGGCAATGAGCAGTTCTTC.

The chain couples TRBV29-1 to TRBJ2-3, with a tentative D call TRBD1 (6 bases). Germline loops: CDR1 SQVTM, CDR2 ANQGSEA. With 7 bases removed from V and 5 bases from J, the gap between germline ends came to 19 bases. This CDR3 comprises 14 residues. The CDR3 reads CSAPGQRGVDTQYF. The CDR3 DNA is TGCAGCGCACCGGGACAACGAGGGGTAGATACGCAGTATTTT.

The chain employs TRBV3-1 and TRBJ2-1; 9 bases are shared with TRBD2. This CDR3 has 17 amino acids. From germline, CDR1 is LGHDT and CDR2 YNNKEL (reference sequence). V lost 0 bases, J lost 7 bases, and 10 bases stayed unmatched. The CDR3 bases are TGTGCCAGCAGCCAAGATTTTGGTAGCGGGAGTTTGAATGAGCAGTTCTTC. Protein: CASSQDFGSGSLNEQFF.

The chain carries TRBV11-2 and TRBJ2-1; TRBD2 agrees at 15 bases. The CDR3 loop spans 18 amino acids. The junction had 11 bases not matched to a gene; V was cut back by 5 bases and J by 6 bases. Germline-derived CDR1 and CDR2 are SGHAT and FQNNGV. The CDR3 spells CASSPGLAGGPNANEQFF. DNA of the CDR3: TGTGCCAGCAGCCCTGGACTAGCGGGAGGGCCCAACGCCAATGAGCAGTTCTTC.

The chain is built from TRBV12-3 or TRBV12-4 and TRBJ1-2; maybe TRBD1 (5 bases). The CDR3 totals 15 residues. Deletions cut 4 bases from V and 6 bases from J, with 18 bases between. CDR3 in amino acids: CASSCRETDHDGYTF. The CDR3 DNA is TGTGCCAGCAGTTGCAGGGAGACAGATCATGATGGCTACACCTTC.

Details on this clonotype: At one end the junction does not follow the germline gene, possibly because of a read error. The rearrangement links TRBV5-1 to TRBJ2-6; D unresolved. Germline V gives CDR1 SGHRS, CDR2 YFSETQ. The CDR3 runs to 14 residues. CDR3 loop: CASTLGSGANVLTF. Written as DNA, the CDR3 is TGCGCCAGCACCTTGGGCTCTGGGGCCAACGTCCTGACTTTC.

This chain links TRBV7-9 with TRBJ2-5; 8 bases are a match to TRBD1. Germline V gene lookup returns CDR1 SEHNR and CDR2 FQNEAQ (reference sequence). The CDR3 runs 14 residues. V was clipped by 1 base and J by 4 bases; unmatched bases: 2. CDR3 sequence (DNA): TGTGCCAGCAGCTTAGGGGGACAGGCAGAGACCCAGTACTTC. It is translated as CASSLGGQAETQYF.

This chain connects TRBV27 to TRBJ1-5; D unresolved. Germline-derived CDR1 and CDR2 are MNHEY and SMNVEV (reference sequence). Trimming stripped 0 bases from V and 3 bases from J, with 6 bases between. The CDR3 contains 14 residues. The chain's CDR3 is CASSLSWPNQPQHF. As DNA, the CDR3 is TGTGCCAGCAGTTTATCGTGGCCCAATCAGCCCCAGCATTTT.

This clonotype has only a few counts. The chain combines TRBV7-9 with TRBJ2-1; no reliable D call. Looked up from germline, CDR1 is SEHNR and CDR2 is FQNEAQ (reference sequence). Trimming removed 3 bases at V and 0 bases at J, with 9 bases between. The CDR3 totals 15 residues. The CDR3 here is CASSFGRTSYNEQFF. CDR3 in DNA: TGTGCCAGCAGCTTCGGAAGGACCTCCTACAATGAGCAGTTCTTC. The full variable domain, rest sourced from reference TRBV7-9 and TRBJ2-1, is DTGVSQNPRHKITKRGQNVTFRCDPISEHNRLYWYRQTLGQGPEFLTYFQNEAQLEKSRLLSDRFSAERPKGSFSTLEIQRTEQGDSAMYLCASSFGRTSYNEQFFGPGTRLTVL.

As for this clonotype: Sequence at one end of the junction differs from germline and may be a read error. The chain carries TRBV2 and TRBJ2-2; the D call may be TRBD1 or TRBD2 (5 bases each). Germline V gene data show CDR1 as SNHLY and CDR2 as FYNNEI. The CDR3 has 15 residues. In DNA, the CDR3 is TGTGCCAGCAGCGTCAGCAGGGTGAACACCGGGGAGCTGTTGTTT. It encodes CASSVSRVNTGELLF. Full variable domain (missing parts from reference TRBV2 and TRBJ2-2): EPEVTQTPSHQVTQMGQEVILRCVPISNHLYFYWYRQILGQKVEFLVSFYNNEISEKSEIFDDQFSVERPDGSNFTLKIRSTKLEDSAMYFCASSVSRVNTGELLFGEGSRLTVL.

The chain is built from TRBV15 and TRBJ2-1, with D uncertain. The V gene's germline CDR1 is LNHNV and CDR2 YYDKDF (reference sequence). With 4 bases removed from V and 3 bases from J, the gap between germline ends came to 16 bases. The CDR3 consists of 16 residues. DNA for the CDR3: TGTGCCACCAGCATGGTGACGCCCTTAATCTACAATGAGCAGTTCTTC. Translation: CATSMVTPLIYNEQFF.